These T cell receptor beta chains were read from a single sample in a study of shared clonotypes between healthy human individuals. Data came from immunoSEQ multiplex PCR; TCRdb stores just in-frame clones and leaves some out. The sample holds roughly 850,000 clones, just over 95% seen once. The sequencing sample was made of naive CD8+ T cells sorted from blood. The source is a man aged 25 to 45 in good health. Each CDR3 is given with its conserved first and last residue. D genes are given only for firm matches. The size of a clone is reported for some rows only, either as once, few or many, or as a class for expanded clones.

d_gene | j_gene | v_gene | abundance | CDR3nt | CDR3aa
NA | TRBJ1-2 | TRBV25-1 | NA | TGTGCCAGCAGTGAATCGGGCGGAAGCTATGGCTACACCTTC | CASSESGGSYGYTF
TRBD2 | TRBJ2-7 | TRBV6-6 | NA | TGTGCCAGCAGCCCAAGTATAGCGGGAGGGAACCACGAGCAGTACTTC | CASSPSIAGGNHEQYF
NA | TRBJ2-5 | TRBV27 | NA | TGTGCCAGCAGGTCCCTCGTTGGAGAGACCCAGTACTTC | CASRSLVGETQYF
TRBD1 | TRBJ2-5 | TRBV9 | NA | TGTGCCAGCAACTACGGGACAGGACAAGAGACCCAGTACTTC | CASNYGTGQETQYF
TRBD2 | TRBJ2-3 | TRBV7-2 | NA | TGTGCCAGCAGCGATAGCGGGAGTTTCACAGATACGCAGTATTTT | CASSDSGSFTDTQYF
TRBD2 | TRBJ2-4 | TRBV2 | NA | TGTGCCAGCAGTGAAAGGGCTAGCGGGTTGCTAGCCAAAAACATTCAGTACTTC | CASSERASGLLAKNIQYF
NA | TRBJ2-3 | TRBV7-9 | NA | TGTGCCAGCAGCTTAGCGGGGGCAGGGACCACAGATACGCAGTATTTT | CASSLAGAGTTDTQYF
TRBD2 | TRBJ2-1 | TRBV7-6 | NA | TGTGCCAGCAGCGAAGGGACTAGCTCCGGGATTCCCTACAATGAGCAGTTCTTC | CASSEGTSSGIPYNEQFF
TRBD1 | TRBJ1-3 | TRBV6-5 | NA | TGTGCCAGCAGTTACACAGGGGCTGGAAACACCATATATTTT | CASSYTGAGNTIYF
NA | TRBJ2-7 | TRBV5-5 | NA | TGTGCCAGCAGCTTGGAATGGGGTAATAACGAGCAGTACTTC | CASSLEWGNNEQYF
TRBD2 | TRBJ2-7 | TRBV7-2 | NA | TGTGCCAGCAGCTCCGCAACCCCCCCAACCCTGGCGGGAGTCGAGCAGTACTTC | CASSSATPPTLAGVEQYF
TRBD2 | TRBJ2-7 | TRBV7-6 | NA | TGTGCCAGCAGCGCCGGGACTAGCGGGACCTACGAGCAGTACTTC | CASSAGTSGTYEQYF
NA | TRBJ1-5 | TRBV27 | NA | TGTGCCAGCAGTTTTTCAGGGCACCCTAGTCAGCCCCAGCATTTT | CASSFSGHPSQPQHF
TRBD1 | TRBJ1-5 | TRBV7-9 | NA | TGTGCCAGCAGCTTTGGAGAGACAGGGGGCGGTCAGCCCCAGCATTTT | CASSFGETGGGQPQHF
TRBD1 | TRBJ1-1 | TRBV7-6 | NA | TGTGCCAGCAGCTTAGCGGGGACAGGGAACACTGAAGCTTTCTTT | CASSLAGTGNTEAFF
TRBD2 | TRBJ2-2 | TRBV2 | NA | TGTGCCAGCAGGGGGACTAGCGGTAACACCGGGGAGCTGTTTTTT | CASRGTSGNTGELFF
NA | TRBJ1-5 | TRBV27 | NA | TGTGCCAGCAGTTTAGGGGGGGCCGGCCAGCCCCAGCATTTT | CASSLGGAGQPQHF
NA | TRBJ2-7 | TRBV18 | NA | TGTGCCAGCTCACCGCAGACAGTGACCTACGAGCAGTACTTC | CASSPQTVTYEQYF
NA | TRBJ1-2 | TRBV10-3 | once | TGTGCCATCAGTGTCGGGACCATCGGGGACTATGGCTACACCTTC | CAISVGTIGDYGYTF
NA | TRBJ1-5 | TRBV7-8 | NA | TGTGCCAGCAGCTTAGCGTACGGGCCGAACGACCATACTGTGGATCAGCCCCAGCATTTT | CASSLAYGPNDHTVDQPQHF
NA | TRBJ2-3 | TRBV7-3 | NA | TGTGCCAGCAGCTTAGACCTGAGCACAGATACGCAGTATTTT | CASSLDLSTDTQYF
NA | TRBJ2-5 | TRBV2 | NA | TGTGCCAGCAGACAGGGTAGAGTGAGAGAGACCCAGTACTTC | CASRQGRVRETQYF
NA | TRBJ1-4 | TRBV4-1 | NA | TGCGCCAGCAGCCGACTAGGGCAGTCTAATGAAAAACTGTTTTTT | CASSRLGQSNEKLFF
NA | TRBJ2-3 | TRBV28 | NA | TGTGCCAGCAGTTCCAGCGGTCCTAATGAGGATACGCAGTATTTT | CASSSSGPNEDTQYF
NA | TRBJ2-7 | TRBV13 | NA | TGTGCCAGCAGCTCGCGGGGTGGGAGAAGCTACGAGCAGTACTTC | CASSSRGGRSYEQYF
NA | TRBJ2-1 | TRBV9 | NA | TGTGCCAGCAGCGTTGTAGACGTGGGGTTAGGGAATGAGCAGTTCTTC | CASSVVDVGLGNEQFF
NA | TRBJ2-1 | TRBV25-1 | NA | TGTGCCAGCAGTGACCTTGACTACAATGAGCAGTTCTTC | CASSDLDYNEQFF
NA | TRBJ2-3 | TRBV25-1 | NA | TGTGCCTCTCACAGGGAGGGATCAGATACGCAGTATTTT | CASHREGSDTQYF
TRBD2 | TRBJ2-5 | TRBV28 | NA | TGTGCCAGCAGTGACCTAGCGGGCAAAGGGACCCAGTACTTC | CASSDLAGKGTQYF
TRBD2 | TRBJ2-7 | TRBV5-6 | NA | TGTGCCAGCAGCGAGAAAGGACTAGCGGAATTAGAGCAGTACTTC | CASSEKGLAELEQYF
NA | TRBJ2-5 | TRBV5-1 | NA | TGCGCCAGCAGCTTGGCCGTCGGGGCGGCGGAGACCCAGTACTTC | CASSLAVGAAETQYF
NA | TRBJ1-4 | TRBV4-1 | NA | TGCGCCAGCAGCAGGACCAACACAGATTCCCTTAATGAAAAACTGTTTTTT | CASSRTNTDSLNEKLFF
TRBD2 | TRBJ2-1 | TRBV19 | NA | TGTGCCAGTAGTGTGGGACTAGCGGGAAACAATGAGCAGTTCTTC | CASSVGLAGNNEQFF
NA | TRBJ2-7 | TRBV7-9 | NA | TGTGCCAGCAGCTCAGTGGGGTACGAGCAGTACTTC | CASSSVGYEQYF
TRBD1 | TRBJ2-7 | TRBV13 | NA | TGTGCCAGCAGCCAGGGGGCCTCCTACGAGCAGTACTTC | CASSQGASYEQYF